Each of the 21 T cell receptor beta chains below was sequenced from the same sample in a study of blood T cells in healthy people across ages. Together with a sample-barcoded 5' primer, a J-beta primer mix was included in a second PCR lasting about 6 to 11 cycles. TCRdb processed the 5' RACE reads anew with MiXCR; each CDR3 protein has one entry. The sample gives roughly 800,000 distinct CDR3 sequences, more than 25% of which show up once; approximately 2.9% is in the top ten. These data also featured in a second study, about T cells of mothers and their children.

Material: blood. The receptors were sampled from a boy younger than 18 in good health.

The chain recombines TRBV7-9 with TRBJ1-3; TRBD1 matches 9 bases. Trimming took 4 bases from V and 2 from J; bases not matched to a gene: 3. Germline-derived CDR1 and CDR2 are SEHNR and FQNEAQ (reference sequence). The CDR3 sequence is 15 residues long. The CDR3 nucleotides are TGTGCCAGCAGCTACTGGACAGGGGCTGGAAACACCATATATTTT. It is translated as CASSYWTGAGNTIYF.

The chain joins TRBV20-1 to TRBJ2-1; D may be TRBD2 (6 bases). V lost 4 bases and J lost 9, with 22 bases in between. CDR1 DFQATT and CDR2 SNEGSKA come from the germline V gene (reference sequence). CDR3 length: 15 residues. The CDR3 here is CSATASTRGIAEQFF. CDR3 bases: TGCAGTGCTACGGCTTCGACTAGAGGAATCGCTGAGCAGTTCTTC.

This clonotype was seen a few times. Germline and junction disagree at one end, which may indicate a read error. This sequence joins TRBV6-6 and TRBJ1-1; D possibly corresponds to TRBD1 (5 bases). Germline V gene lookup returns CDR1 MNHNY and CDR2 SVGAGI (reference sequence). There are 14 residues in the CDR3. CDR3 loop: CASGRGPLNTEALF. CDR3 nucleotide sequence: TGTGCCAGCGGGAGGGGACCATTGAACACTGAAGCTCTCTTT.

There are a few counts of this clonotype. The CDR3 protein is CASSYSQWENTEAFF. The CDR3 nucleotides read TGTGCCAGCAGTTACTCCCAATGGGAGAACACTGAAGCTTTCTTT. This chain uses TRBV6-5 with TRBJ1-1; D uncertain. The CDR3 covers 15 residues. Germline loops: CDR1 MNHEY, CDR2 SVGAGI. Trimming pared 0 bases from V and 1 base from J, leaving 9 bases between.

The rearrangement links TRBV19 to TRBJ2-1; D is uncertain. The CDR3 extends over 13 amino acids. Germline CDR1 reads LNHDA; CDR2 reads SQIVND (reference sequence). The V end was cut by 5 bases, the J end by 7 bases, with 12 bases between. Written as DNA, the CDR3 is TGTGCCAGTAGTGGACCTCTTTGGAATGAGCAGTTCTTC. Residues: CASSGPLWNEQFF.

The J gene is TRBJ1-4, the V gene TRBV12-5, with D perhaps matching TRBD1 (5 bases). Trimming pared 1 base from V and 0 bases from J, leaving 12 bases between. Germline V lookup: CDR1 LGHNT, CDR2 FRNRAP. The CDR3 runs to 17 residues. CDR3 DNA: TGTGCTAGTGGTTTGGCGCTGGGGGGGGCAACTAATGAAAAACTGTTTTTT. Translation gives CASGLALGGATNEKLFF.

This clonotype has only a few counts. The chain is built from TRBV21-1 and TRBJ2-5. TRBV21-1 is a recognized pseudogene. The CDR3 covers 13 residues. CDR3 in amino acids: CASSKVPAKTQYF. In nucleotides, the CDR3 is TGTGCCAGCAGCAAAGTGCCAGCTAAGACCCAGTACTTC.

The rearrangement links TRBV6-2 or TRBV6-3 to TRBJ2-1; TRBD2 aligns across 9 bases. The CDR3 totals 13 residues. V shed 8 bases and J 8 bases; nucleotides not matched to a gene: 7. Per the germline V gene, CDR1 is MNHEY and CDR2 is SVGEGT. CDR3 sequence reads: CASARGGWDEQFF. CDR3 bases: TGTGCCAGCGCGCGGGGGGGCTGGGATGAGCAGTTCTTC.

The V gene is TRBV7-6, the J gene TRBJ2-1; no clear D. The DNA end is more similar to TRBJ2-5, so the J call may be wrong. From germline, CDR1 is SGHVS and CDR2 FNYEAQ. This CDR3 spans 15 amino acids. CDR3 coding DNA: TGTGCCAGCAGCCTTATGAACCGCCGCCAAGAGACCCAGTACTTC. It specifies CASSLMNRRQETQYF.

The J gene is TRBJ1-2, the V gene TRBV29-1; D is possibly TRBD1 (5 bases). The CDR3 covers 13 residues. The V end lost 4 bases, the J end lost 3 bases, and 12 bases lay between the germline ends. Germline-derived CDR1 and CDR2 are SQVTM and ANQGSEA. CDR3 sequence: CSVGPGVYYGYTF. In DNA form, the CDR3 reads TGCAGCGTTGGCCCGGGGGTTTACTATGGCTACACCTTC.

The chain joins TRBV9 to TRBJ2-5; D remains unclear. Near its end, the DNA agrees better with TRBJ2-1, so the J call may be wrong. Germline CDR1 is SGDLS and CDR2 is YYNGEE. CDR3 length: 13 residues. Here the CDR3 reads CASSVAVGNEQFF. As DNA, the CDR3 is TGTGCCAGCAGCGTAGCTGTGGGTAATGAGCAGTTCTTC.

This clonotype was found a few times. V and J are TRBV5-1 and TRBJ1-2; perhaps TRBD1 as D (6 bases). Germline V gene lookup returns CDR1 SGHRS and CDR2 YFSETQ. Trimming stripped 3 bases from V and 3 bases from J, with 12 bases between. The CDR3 contains 14 residues. The CDR3 reads CASSSGDRDYGYTF. In DNA, the CDR3 is TGCGCCAGCAGCTCAGGGGACCGGGACTATGGCTACACCTTC.

This chain links TRBV7-3 with TRBJ2-1; 14 nucleotides line up with TRBD2. CDR1 and CDR2 from the germline V gene are SGHTA and FQGTGA. The CDR3 sequence is 15 residues long. V trimming: 5 bases; J trimming: 8 bases; junction bases outside the gene matches: 5. The DNA for the CDR3 is TGTGCCAGCAGCCCAAGGGGACTAGCGGGGGATGAGCAGTTCTTC. Protein sequence: CASSPRGLAGDEQFF.

The sample holds many counts of this clonotype. This chain joins TRBV5-5 and TRBJ1-6, with D hard to call. CDR1 SGHKS and CDR2 YYEKEE come from the germline V gene (reference sequence). This CDR3 comprises 15 residues. V shed 5 bases and J shed 10 bases, with 19 bases lying between them. The chain's CDR3 is CASSRGGVSRSPLHF. The CDR3 nucleotides read TGTGCCAGCAGTCGCGGCGGGGTTTCAAGATCACCCCTCCACTTT.

The rearrangement uses TRBV19 and TRBJ1-1; no clear D. This CDR3 has 13 amino acids. Germline CDR1 and CDR2: LNHDA and SQIVND (reference sequence). V shed 4 bases and J shed 4 bases, with 10 bases lying between them. The CDR3: CASSTSLGTEAFF. DNA of the CDR3: TGTGCCAGTAGTACCTCTTTGGGCACTGAAGCTTTCTTT.

With regard to this clonotype: Here the CDR3 omits its conserved ending phenylalanine or tryptophan, so a read error is the likely source. The chain joins TRBV7-3 to TRBJ2-7; D is unresolved. Trimming removed 0 bases at V and 6 bases at J, with 9 bases between. Per the germline V gene, CDR1 is SGHTA and CDR2 is FQGTGA. The CDR3 runs to 13 residues. The CDR3 DNA reads as TGTGCCAGCAGCTTAACGCTGGCAACCGAGCAGTACCTC. Translated: CASSLTLATEQYL.

The table lists this clonotype with many counts. CDR3 DNA: TGTGCCAGCAGTTACACCGACACGTACAATGAGCAGTTCTTC. Its protein product is CASSYTDTYNEQFF. The rearrangement links TRBV6-6 to TRBJ2-1; unclear D gene. This CDR3 comprises 14 residues. V lost 2 bases and J lost 4, with 9 bases in between. The V gene's germline CDR1 is MNHNY and CDR2 SVGAGI (reference sequence).

Concerning this clonotype: One end of the junction varies from germline; a read error may be responsible. The chain carries TRBV20-1 and TRBJ1-4; 9 bases align to TRBD1. CDR3 length: 13 amino acids. The germline gives CDR1 DFQATT, CDR2 SNEGSKA (reference sequence). The CDR3 spells CSARDFGQGMGIF. As DNA, the CDR3 is TGCAGTGCTAGAGACTTCGGACAGGGGATGGGAATTTTT.

The chain links TRBV6-5 to TRBJ2-7, with a weak D call TRBD1 (6 bases). Germline V gene data show CDR1 as MNHEY and CDR2 as SVGAGI. The V end was cut by 4 bases, the J end by 4 bases, with 11 bases between. CDR3 length equals 13 residues. CDR3 sequence: CASSSTGYYEQYF. Here the CDR3 DNA reads TGTGCCAGCAGTTCGACAGGCTATTACGAGCAGTACTTC.

This clonotype was counted a few times. The chain recombines TRBV9 with TRBJ1-2; 7 bases are shared with TRBD1. The CDR3 runs to 15 residues. Unmatched junction bases numbered 6, after V lost 0 bases and J lost 4 bases. CDR1 and CDR2 (germline): SGDLS, YYNGEE. The CDR3: CASSVATGDSYGYTF. The CDR3 DNA follows: TGTGCCAGCAGCGTAGCAACAGGGGATTCCTATGGCTACACCTTC.

This clonotype was observed a handful of times. The V and J genes are TRBV24-1 and TRBJ1-4; 9 bases agree with TRBD1. Unmatched junction bases numbered 4, after V lost 2 bases and J lost 7 bases. There are 15 residues in the CDR3. Germline-derived CDR1 and CDR2 are KGHDR and SFDVKD. The CDR3 DNA follows: TGTGCCACCAGTGATTCCGGGACAGGGAGTGAAAAACTGTTTTTT. Its protein is CATSDSGTGSEKLFF.